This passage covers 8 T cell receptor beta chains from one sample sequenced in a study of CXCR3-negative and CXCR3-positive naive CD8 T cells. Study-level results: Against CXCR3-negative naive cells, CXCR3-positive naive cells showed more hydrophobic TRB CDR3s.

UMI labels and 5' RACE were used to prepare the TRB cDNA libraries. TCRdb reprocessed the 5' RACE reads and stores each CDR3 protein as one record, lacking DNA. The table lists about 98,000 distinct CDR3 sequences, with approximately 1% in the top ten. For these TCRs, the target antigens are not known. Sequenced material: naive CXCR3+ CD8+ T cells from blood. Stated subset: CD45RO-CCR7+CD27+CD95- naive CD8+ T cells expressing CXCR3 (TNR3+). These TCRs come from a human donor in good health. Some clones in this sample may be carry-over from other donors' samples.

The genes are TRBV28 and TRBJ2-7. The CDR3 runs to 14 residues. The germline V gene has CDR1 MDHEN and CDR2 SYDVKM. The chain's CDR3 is CASSLRANAYEQYF.

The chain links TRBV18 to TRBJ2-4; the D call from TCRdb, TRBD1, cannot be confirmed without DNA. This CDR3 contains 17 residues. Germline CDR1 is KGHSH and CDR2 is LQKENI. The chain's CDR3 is CASSPNDRESGKNIQYF.

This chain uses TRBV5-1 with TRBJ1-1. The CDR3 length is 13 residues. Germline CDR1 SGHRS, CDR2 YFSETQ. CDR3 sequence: CASSLGEGDEAFF.

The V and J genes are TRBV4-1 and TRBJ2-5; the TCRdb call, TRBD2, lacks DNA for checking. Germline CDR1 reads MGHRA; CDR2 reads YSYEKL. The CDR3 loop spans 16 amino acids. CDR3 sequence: CASSPSGTWAAETQYF.

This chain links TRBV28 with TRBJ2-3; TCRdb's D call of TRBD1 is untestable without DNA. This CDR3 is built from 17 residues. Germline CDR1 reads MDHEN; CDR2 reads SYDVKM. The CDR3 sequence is CASSPDRDTLSTDTQYF.

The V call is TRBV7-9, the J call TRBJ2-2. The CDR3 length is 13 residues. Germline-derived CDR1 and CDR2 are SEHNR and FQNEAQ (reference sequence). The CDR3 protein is CASSFSDTGELFF. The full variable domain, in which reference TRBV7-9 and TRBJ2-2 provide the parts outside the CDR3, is DTGVSQNPRHKITKRGQNVTFRCDPISEHNRLYWYRQTLGQGPEFLTYFQNEAQLEKSRLLSDRFSAERPKGSFSTLEIQRTEQGDSAMYLCASSFSDTGELFFGEGSRLTVL.

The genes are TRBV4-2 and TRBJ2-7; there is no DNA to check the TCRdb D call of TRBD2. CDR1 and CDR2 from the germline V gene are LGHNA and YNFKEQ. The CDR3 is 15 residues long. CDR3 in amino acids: CASSPEGTSTYEQYF.

CDR3 residues: CASSPGQGTGELFF. The J gene is TRBJ2-2, the V gene TRBV5-1; the TRBD1 assignment by TCRdb is unverifiable without DNA. This CDR3 is built from 14 residues. CDR1 is SGHRS, CDR2 YFSETQ, per germline.